The 26 T cell receptor beta chains presented below share a single source sample, sequenced in a study of blood T cell repertoires in COVID-19 (TCRdb year 2020). Libraries came from the immunoSEQ multiplex PCR assay. Drawn from immuneACCESS, this table holds only the in-frame rearrangements with V and J called that TCRdb kept. Clones are partly lost; checked studies trace under half to an unresolved V gene and leave the rest unexplained. The sample table shows about 40,000 clones, and more than 75% are seen once. The top ten constitute around 27% of the sample. Sequenced sample: peripheral blood. These receptors originate from a man older than 75 with acute or convalescent COVID-19.

The V gene is TRBV5-1, the J gene TRBJ2-5; 7 nucleotides line up with TRBD1. The CDR3 loop spans 14 amino acids. Per the germline V gene, CDR1 is SGHRS and CDR2 is YFSETQ. J was trimmed by 5 bases and V by 9 bases; bases with no gene match: 13. CDR3 region: CAIPGFTGVETQYF. Written as DNA, the CDR3 is TGCGCCATCCCCGGATTTACAGGGGTGGAGACCCAGTACTTC.

V usage is TRBV6-5 and J usage is TRBJ1-2; D gene uncertain. With 0 bases removed from V and 4 bases from J, the gap between germline ends came to 9 bases. CDR1 and CDR2 (germline): MNHEY, SVGAGI. The length of the CDR3 is 14 residues. The CDR3 DNA reads TGTGCCAGCAGTTACTCGAGGTCAGCCTATGGCTACACCTTC. It yields the protein CASSYSRSAYGYTF.

V usage is TRBV4-1 and J usage is TRBJ2-3; D uncertain. CDR3 length equals 15 residues. Germline CDR1 MGHRA, CDR2 YSYEKL. V was trimmed by 4 bases and J by 2 bases, leaving 13 bases between them. The CDR3, as DNA: TGCGCCAGCAGCCCAGACCCGTCGTTCACAGATACGCAGTATTTT. It translates to CASSPDPSFTDTQYF.

This clone was counted only a few times. This rearrangement joins TRBV2 to TRBJ2-1; D might be TRBD2 (6 bases). This CDR3 is built from 15 residues. V lost 6 bases and J 0 bases, leaving 12 bases between the germline ends. In germline, CDR1 is SNHLY, CDR2 FYNNEI. DNA of the CDR3: TGTGCCAGCAGGGCCGGGGGTAGCTCCTACAATGAGCAGTTCTTC. Amino acid sequence: CASRAGGSSYNEQFF. The full variable domain, its missing parts supplied by reference TRBV2 and TRBJ2-1, is EPEVTQTPSHQVTQMGQEVILRCVPISNHLYFYWYRQILGQKVEFLVSFYNNEISEKSEIFDDQFSVERPDGSNFTLKIRSTKLEDSAMYFCASRAGGSSYNEQFFGPGTRLTVL.

The sample holds one count of this clone. The genes are TRBV19 and TRBJ2-1; 9 bases match TRBD2. The germline CDR1 and CDR2 sequences are LNHDA and SQIVND (reference sequence). The CDR3 contains 15 residues. Trimming at V came to 9 bases and at J to 8 bases, leaving 14 bases not matched to a gene. CDR3 sequence: CASTIGRGGFDEQFF. CDR3 nucleotides: TGTGCCAGCACTATAGGGCGGGGGGGCTTCGATGAGCAGTTCTTC.

This clone was counted between two and nine times. The gene calls are TRBV5-4 and TRBJ1-1, with TRBD1 identical over 10 bases. Germline loops: CDR1 SGHNT, CDR2 YYREEE (reference sequence). V shed 2 bases, J shed 1 base, and the junction held 5 bases outside the gene matches. The CDR3 length is 16 residues. The CDR3: CASSFMTGGANTEAFF. The CDR3 region has the DNA TGTGCCAGCAGCTTCATGACAGGGGGCGCGAACACTGAAGCTTTCTTT.

This clone was seen only once. This chain connects TRBV19 to TRBJ2-1; 10 bases map to TRBD1. V shed 10 bases and J 6 bases; nucleotides not matched to a gene: 9. CDR1 LNHDA and CDR2 SQIVND come from the germline V gene (reference sequence). There are 14 residues in the CDR3. This chain's CDR3 is CATSDRGFLNEQFF. In DNA, the CDR3 is TGTGCCACCTCGGACAGGGGGTTCCTCAATGAGCAGTTCTTC.

The rearrangement links TRBV9 to TRBJ2-3, with D maybe TRBD2 (5 bases). The CDR3 covers 12 residues. Germline V CDR1 and CDR2: SGDLS, YYNGEE. Trimming took off 1 base at V and 6 bases at J, with 6 bases between the two ends. CDR3 DNA: TGTGCCAGCAGCGTATCGGGGGATACGCAGTATTTT. Amino acids: CASSVSGDTQYF.

The chain recombines TRBV19 with TRBJ2-7; TRBD2 aligns across 8 bases. Germline assignment: CDR1 LNHDA and CDR2 SQIVND (reference sequence). V gave up 5 bases and J gave up 4 bases; unmatched junction bases: 13. The CDR3 spans 16 residues. CDR3 DNA sequence: TGTGCCAGTAGTGGAACTTCCGGGACTAGTGGATACGAGCAGTACTTC. It encodes CASSGTSGTSGYEQYF.

This clone was observed a handful of times. The J gene is TRBJ1-6, the V gene TRBV5-4; no firm D call. This CDR3 comprises 14 residues. CDR1 is SGHNT, CDR2 YYREEE, per germline (reference sequence). Trimming shortened V by 4 bases and J by 10 bases, and 15 bases separated the two germline ends. CDR3 sequence reads: CASSMTLSASPLHF. Here the CDR3 DNA reads TGTGCCAGCAGCATGACACTTTCAGCCTCACCCCTCCACTTT.

V usage is TRBV6-5 and J usage is TRBJ1-1; no firm D call. The CDR3 loop spans 15 amino acids. Germline loops: CDR1 MNHEY, CDR2 SVGAGI. Between the trimmed V and J ends, which lost 7 bases and 1 base, there was a span of 16 bases. CDR3: CASIHLGAGNTEAFF. CDR3 coding DNA: TGTGCCAGCATCCACCTGGGAGCAGGGAACACTGAAGCTTTCTTT.

The V gene is TRBV6-5, the J gene TRBJ2-3; 12 bases align to TRBD2. The germline V gene encodes CDR1 MNHEY and CDR2 SVGAGI. The J segment lost 6 bases and the V segment lost 6 bases, leaving 7 bases of the junction unmatched. The CDR3 consists of 15 residues. CDR3 region: CASSLTSGSADTQYF. CDR3 sequence (DNA): TGTGCCAGCAGCCTGACTAGCGGGAGTGCCGATACGCAGTATTTT.

The DNA of the CDR3 is TGTGCCAGCTCACCAGTCGCAGGGTCCTACGAGCAGTACTTC. Its translation: CASSPVAGSYEQYF. This chain connects TRBV18 to TRBJ2-7, with a possible D match to TRBD1 (5 bases). There are 14 residues in the CDR3. V was trimmed by 2 bases and J by 1 base, leaving 9 bases between them. Germline V gives CDR1 KGHSH, CDR2 LQKENI.

The rearrangement joins TRBV2 to TRBJ2-5; a possible D gene is TRBD1 (6 bases). With 11 bases removed from V and 3 bases from J, the gap between germline ends came to 25 bases. Germline V gene sequence: CDR1 SNHLY, CDR2 FYNNEI. The CDR3 runs 16 residues. CDR3 sequence: CAASEGEGVAEETQYF. The CDR3 DNA sequence: TGTGCCGCAAGTGAGGGAGAGGGGGTGGCCGAAGAGACCCAGTACTTC.

This clone was seen once. V gene TRBV24-1 combines with J gene TRBJ2-4, with TRBD2 matching over 16 bases. V shed 4 bases, J shed 0 bases, and the junction held 5 bases outside the gene matches. Germline V gives CDR1 KGHDR, CDR2 SFDVKD. The CDR3 loop spans 19 amino acids. The CDR3 protein is CATSEPGLAGGQAKNIQYF. The CDR3 bases are TGTGCCACCAGTGAGCCGGGACTAGCGGGGGGGCAAGCCAAAAACATTCAGTACTTC.

This clone is categorized as medium-sized. The chain carries TRBV7-2 and TRBJ1-2, with 9 bases aligning to TRBD1. With 1 base clipped from V and 4 bases from J, the junction kept 4 bases outside the gene matches. Germline lookup yields CDR1 SGHTA and CDR2 FQGNSA. The CDR3 consists of 15 residues. Here the CDR3 DNA reads TGTGCCAGCAGCTTAGATGGGACAGGGATCTATGGCTACACCTTC. Translated: CASSLDGTGIYGYTF.

This clone has just a few counts. V usage is TRBV6-2 or TRBV6-3 and J usage is TRBJ2-1; the D gene is possibly TRBD2 (5 bases). CDR3 length: 14 residues. Germline loops: CDR1 MNHEY, CDR2 SVGEGT. Deletions cut 5 bases from V and 2 bases from J, with 10 bases between. The DNA for the CDR3 is TGTGCCAGCAGTCAGCGGAGCCCCTACAATGAGCAGTTCTTC. It specifies CASSQRSPYNEQFF.

The CDR3 DNA sequence: TGTGCCAGCTCACCACTCGAGTCGGGTAGGAATGGCTACACCTTC. Amino acid sequence: CASSPLESGRNGYTF. This chain uses TRBV18 with TRBJ1-2; D is unresolved. The CDR3 sequence is 15 residues long. Trimming stripped 1 base from V and 6 bases from J, with 15 bases between. CDR1 KGHSH and CDR2 LQKENI come from the germline V gene.

The chain joins TRBV25-1 to TRBJ2-1; 9 nucleotides align to TRBD2. J gave up 10 bases and V 5 bases, and 15 bases lay outside the gene matches. The CDR3 is 16 amino acids. The V gene's germline CDR1 is MGHDK and CDR2 SYGVNS. The CDR3 nucleotides read TGTGCCAGCAGTCCCTCGTCGAGCGGGAGGTTGGGGGAGCAGTTCTTC. Its translation: CASSPSSSGRLGEQFF. Combining the CDR3 with reference TRBV25-1 and TRBJ2-1 gives the whole variable domain EADIYQTPRYLVIGTGKKITLECSQTMGHDKMYWYQQDPGMELHLIHYSYGVNSTEKGDLSSESTVSRIRTEHFPLTLESARPSHTSQYLCASSPSSSGRLGEQFFGPGTRLTVL.

This clone was counted only a few times. This sample also contains other DNA sequences that code for the same CDR3. The chain joins TRBV5-1 to TRBJ2-5; TRBD1 matches 8 bases. CDR1 is SGHRS, CDR2 YFSETQ, per germline. The CDR3 loop spans 14 amino acids. V was pared by 4 bases and J by 5 bases, with 7 bases of the junction left unmatched. In DNA form, the CDR3 reads TGCGCCAGCAGCCTCGGACAGGGCAGGGAGACCCAGTACTTC. Amino acid sequence: CASSLGQGRETQYF.

This rearrangement joins TRBV19 to TRBJ2-1; 8 bases are shared with TRBD1. The CDR3 extends over 13 amino acids. Germline V gives CDR1 LNHDA, CDR2 SQIVND (reference sequence). With V trimmed by 4 bases and J by 6 bases, 2 bases remained unmatched. This CDR3 is CASSTTGGNEQFF. The CDR3 nucleotides read TGTGCCAGTAGTACCACAGGGGGCAATGAGCAGTTCTTC.

This chain links TRBV4-1 with TRBJ1-6; D call uncertain. V gave up 4 bases and J gave up 10 bases, with 17 bases separating them. Germline V CDR1 and CDR2: MGHRA, YSYEKL. The CDR3 totals 15 residues. CDR3 nucleotides: TGCGCCAGCAGCCCACAGCCAGGCACCGGCTCACCCCTCCACTTT. Amino acid sequence: CASSPQPGTGSPLHF.

The J gene is TRBJ2-1, the V gene TRBV7-2; D perhaps matches TRBD2 (5 bases). This CDR3 is 13 amino acids long. CDR1 SGHTA and CDR2 FQGNSA come from the germline V gene. V lost 10 bases to trimming and J lost 7 bases, with 17 bases between them. The CDR3 loop reads CATNSAGWNEQFF. CDR3 bases: TGTGCCACCAATAGCGCGGGTTGGAATGAGCAGTTCTTC.

This clone came up a few times. The chain combines TRBV10-1 with TRBJ2-7; D might be TRBD1 (6 bases). Germline V gene data show CDR1 as WNHNN and CDR2 as SYGVQD (reference sequence). V lost 0 bases to trimming and J lost 6 bases, with 18 bases between them. The CDR3 extends over 16 amino acids. The CDR3 spells CASSESGKTGFGEQYF. CDR3 DNA: TGCGCCAGCAGTGAGTCGGGAAAAACAGGGTTCGGCGAGCAGTACTTC.

J is TRBJ1-2 and V is TRBV24-1, with 9 bases fitting TRBD1. Germline trimming cut 4 bases from V and 0 bases from J; bases unmatched to any gene: 8. The CDR3 totals 17 residues. From germline, CDR1 is KGHDR and CDR2 SFDVKD. CDR3 amino acids: CATSDRGTGNTNYGYTF. The CDR3 DNA follows: TGTGCCACCAGTGACCGCGGGACAGGGAATACTAACTATGGCTACACCTTC.

This clone has a handful of counts. The V gene is TRBV4-1, the J gene TRBJ2-2; 7 bases line up with TRBD1. The V gene's germline CDR1 is MGHRA and CDR2 YSYEKL. The junction had 9 bases not matched to a gene; V was cut back by 6 bases and J by 5 bases. CDR3 size: 15 residues. The CDR3 region has the DNA TGCGCCAGCAGGGAAGACAGGGTGAGAACCGGGGAGCTGTTTTTT. Residues: CASREDRVRTGELFF.